This T cell receptor beta chain is drawn from a study of blood T cell repertoires in COVID-19. Across the whole study: Sites across the United States, Italy and Spain contributed samples from acute and convalescent COVID-19. T cells, B-cell-depleted T cells, or PBMCs provided the cDNA or gDNA that served as material.

Using immunoSEQ multiplex PCR, the repertoire was profiled, and TCRdb retains in-frame clones only, with some absent. The sample holds more than 45,000 clones, just over 85% seen once. This clone was seen only a few times. Trimming removed 8 bases from V and 5 bases from J, with 15 bases in between. Germline V gives CDR1 MGHDK, CDR2 SYGVNS. The CDR3 loop spans 14 amino acids. V usage is TRBV25-1 and J usage is TRBJ2-2; tentative D call: TRBD2 (6 bases). The origin of this receptor is a woman of 80 years or more with acute or convalescent COVID-19. Sequencing input: peripheral blood. The CDR3 DNA sequence: TGTGCCAGCTCCACAGGAGGGGAGACCGGGGAGCTGTTTTTT. Its protein is CASSTGGETGELFF.